This T cell receptor beta chain was sequenced for a study of CD8 T cells in ankylosing spondylitis. At least ten counts were recorded for this clonotype. MiXCR, run by TCRdb on the 5' RACE reads, gives a single entry per CDR3 protein. Here the sample spans some 87,000 distinct CDR3 sequences, about 8.8% being singletons. The sample was blood, either unsorted or a sorted T cell fraction (not recorded which). The TCR was taken from a male donor with ankylosing spondylitis or in good health (not recorded which).

The CDR3 reads CSARGDRTYEQYF. CDR3 nucleotide sequence: TGCAGTGCTAGGGGGGACAGGACCTACGAGCAGTACTTC. The chain uses TRBV20-1 and TRBJ2-7; 8 positions agree with TRBD1. The CDR3 covers 13 residues. V lost 3 bases, J lost 2 bases, and 3 bases stayed unmatched. Germline CDR1 DFQATT, CDR2 SNEGSKA (reference sequence).